These T cell receptor beta chains were read from a single sample in a study of cytomegalovirus exposure and HLA in healthy donors. Profiling relied on immunoSEQ multiplex PCR, and the TCRdb table lists in-frame clones only, not all of them. The sample has approximately 110,000 clones; roughly 71% are singletons. The sequenced material came from PBMCs. All receptors derive from a woman between 50 and 59 years old in good health and CMV-seropositive. Both conserved end residues are part of each CDR3. The D gene is left open where the match is weak. Not all rows give a size; the values are once, few, many and, for expanded clones, a class.

j_call: TRBJ1-2
clone_size: few
d_call: -
v_call: TRBV2
cdr3_length: 12
cdr3_nt: TGTGCCAGCAGTGGGGACACCTATGGCTACACCTTC
cdr3_aa: CASSGDTYGYTF

j_call: TRBJ1-4
clone_size: -
d_call: TRBD1
v_call: TRBV6-6
cdr3_length: 15
cdr3_nt: TGTGCCAGCAGTACGCCGGGACAGGTGGGCGAAAAACTGTTTTTT
cdr3_aa: CASSTPGQVGEKLFF

j_call: TRBJ1-6
clone_size: -
d_call: -
v_call: TRBV7-2
cdr3_length: 17
cdr3_nt: TGTGCCAGCAGCCCCCGAGAGCTTTCTCGTTATAATTCACCCCTCCACTTT
cdr3_aa: CASSPRELSRYNSPLHF

j_call: TRBJ1-1
clone_size: -
d_call: TRBD1
v_call: TRBV18
cdr3_length: 15
cdr3_nt: TGTGCCAGCTCACCTGGAGACAGGGTTTATACTGAAGCTTTCTTT
cdr3_aa: CASSPGDRVYTEAFF

j_call: TRBJ2-1
clone_size: -
d_call: -
v_call: TRBV5-1
cdr3_length: 17
cdr3_nt: TGCGCCAGCAGCTGGCAGGGCGCGGGGAGCTCCTACAATGAGCAGTTCTTC
cdr3_aa: CASSWQGAGSSYNEQFF

j_call: TRBJ2-4
clone_size: once
d_call: TRBD2
v_call: TRBV7-2
cdr3_length: 17
cdr3_nt: TGTGCCAGCAGCTTTACTAGCGGGGGGGTAGCCAAAAACATTCAGTACTTC
cdr3_aa: CASSFTSGGVAKNIQYF

j_call: TRBJ2-3
clone_size: -
d_call: -
v_call: TRBV7-3
cdr3_length: 13
cdr3_nt: TGTGCCAGCAGCTTAATCGCGGGGAGTACGCAGTATTTT
cdr3_aa: CASSLIAGSTQYF

j_call: TRBJ1-4
clone_size: few
d_call: -
v_call: TRBV28
cdr3_length: 15
cdr3_nt: TGTGCCAGCAGTTTTACGGGTCGGGCTAATGAAAAACTGTTTTTT
cdr3_aa: CASSFTGRANEKLFF

j_call: TRBJ2-1
clone_size: -
d_call: TRBD1
v_call: TRBV28
cdr3_length: 15
cdr3_nt: TGTGCCAGCAGTGGCGGGACAGGAGTCTACAATGAGCAGTTCTTC
cdr3_aa: CASSGGTGVYNEQFF

j_call: TRBJ1-5
clone_size: once
d_call: TRBD1
v_call: TRBV7-9
cdr3_length: 14
cdr3_nt: TGTGCCAGCAGCTTAGGACAGGGAGGTCAGCCCCAGCATTTT
cdr3_aa: CASSLGQGGQPQHF

j_call: TRBJ2-5
clone_size: -
d_call: -
v_call: TRBV29-1
cdr3_length: 12
cdr3_nt: TGCAGCGTTCTACGGTCCCAAGAGACCCAGTACTTC
cdr3_aa: CSVLRSQETQYF

j_call: TRBJ2-7
clone_size: -
d_call: -
v_call: TRBV18
cdr3_length: 16
cdr3_nt: TGTGCCAGCTCACCGGGGACTCCTAAGAGCACCTACGAGCAGTACTTC
cdr3_aa: CASSPGTPKSTYEQYF

j_call: TRBJ2-5
clone_size: -
d_call: -
v_call: TRBV5-4
cdr3_length: 12
cdr3_nt: TGTGCCAGCAGGATGGTCGGGGAGACCCAGTACTTC
cdr3_aa: CASRMVGETQYF

j_call: TRBJ2-7
clone_size: -
d_call: -
v_call: TRBV15
cdr3_length: 15
cdr3_nt: TGTGCCACCAGCAGAGTTCAGGGCGACACTTACGAGCAGTACTTC
cdr3_aa: CATSRVQGDTYEQYF

j_call: TRBJ1-5
clone_size: -
d_call: -
v_call: TRBV6-1
cdr3_length: 13
cdr3_nt: TGTGCCAGCAGGGCGACACTAGATCAGCCCCAGCATTTT
cdr3_aa: CASRATLDQPQHF

j_call: TRBJ2-5
clone_size: -
d_call: TRBD1
v_call: TRBV6-1
cdr3_length: 17
cdr3_nt: TGTGCCAGCAGTGAAGTCGCCTCTACAGGGGCGAAGCAGACCCAGTACTTC
cdr3_aa: CASSEVASTGAKQTQYF

j_call: TRBJ1-5
clone_size: -
d_call: -
v_call: TRBV2
cdr3_length: 14
cdr3_nt: TGTGCCAGCAGGGCCGAATCTAAGGGGCAGCCCCAGCATTTT
cdr3_aa: CASRAESKGQPQHF

j_call: TRBJ2-5
clone_size: -
d_call: TRBD2
v_call: TRBV5-4
cdr3_length: 17
cdr3_nt: TGTGCCAGCAGCCCCGGGACTAGCGGGGGGGCGTTGGAGACCCAGTACTTC
cdr3_aa: CASSPGTSGGALETQYF

j_call: TRBJ1-2
clone_size: once
d_call: TRBD1
v_call: TRBV19
cdr3_length: 14
cdr3_nt: TGTGCCAGTAGTAGGGACAGGGCAAACTATGGCTACACCTTC
cdr3_aa: CASSRDRANYGYTF

j_call: TRBJ2-7
clone_size: -
d_call: TRBD1
v_call: TRBV6-1
cdr3_length: 14
cdr3_nt: TGTGCCAGCAGGGAATTGGACAGGCTTTACGAGCAGTACTTC
cdr3_aa: CASRELDRLYEQYF

j_call: TRBJ1-3
clone_size: few
d_call: TRBD1
v_call: TRBV14
cdr3_length: 17
cdr3_nt: TGTGCCAGCAGCCAGACAGGGTCTCTGGCTCGTGGAAACACCATATATTTT
cdr3_aa: CASSQTGSLARGNTIYF

j_call: TRBJ2-3
clone_size: -
d_call: TRBD2
v_call: TRBV6-6
cdr3_length: 12
cdr3_nt: TGTGCCAGCAGTTCAGCGGGGGGAACGCAGTATTTT
cdr3_aa: CASSSAGGTQYF

j_call: TRBJ2-7
clone_size: -
d_call: TRBD1
v_call: TRBV6-4
cdr3_length: 17
cdr3_nt: TGTGCCAGCAGTCTTACCATACACAGGGGTGGGGTCTACGAGCAGTACTTC
cdr3_aa: CASSLTIHRGGVYEQYF

j_call: TRBJ2-7
clone_size: -
d_call: -
v_call: TRBV7-8
cdr3_length: 11
cdr3_nt: TGTGCCAGCAGCACCGTAGACGAGCAGTACTTC
cdr3_aa: CASSTVDEQYF